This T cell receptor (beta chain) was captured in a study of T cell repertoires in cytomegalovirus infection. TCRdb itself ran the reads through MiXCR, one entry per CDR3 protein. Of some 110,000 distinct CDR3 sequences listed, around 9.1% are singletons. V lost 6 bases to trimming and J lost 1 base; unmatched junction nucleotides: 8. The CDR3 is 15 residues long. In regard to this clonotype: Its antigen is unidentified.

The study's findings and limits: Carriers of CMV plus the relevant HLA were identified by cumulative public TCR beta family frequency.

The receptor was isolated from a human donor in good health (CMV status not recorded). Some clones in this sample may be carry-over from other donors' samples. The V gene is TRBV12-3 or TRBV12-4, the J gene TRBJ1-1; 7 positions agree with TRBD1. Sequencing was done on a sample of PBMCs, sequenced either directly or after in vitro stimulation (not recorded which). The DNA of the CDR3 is TGTGCCAGCAGATATGGGACAGCGAAGAACACTGAAGCTTTCTTT. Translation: CASRYGTAKNTEAFF.